This entry features one T cell receptor (beta chain) sequence. The data stem from a study of identical twins. TCRdb re-called the 5' RACE reads through MiXCR, storing one row per CDR3 protein. The sample yields 500,000 to 700,000 distinct CDR3 sequences, just over 7% seen once. The data were also submitted as part of a second study, on yellow fever vaccine responses in identical twins.

Sequenced sample: PBMCs. This sequence was found in a woman aged 18-29 years in good health.

CDR3 region: CASSEEKSPGGYTF. CDR3 in DNA: TGTGCCAGCAGTGAGGAAAAGTCTCCCGGGGGCTACACCTTC. This chain joins TRBV2 and TRBJ1-2; D is uncertain. The CDR3 contains 14 residues. Trimming stripped 3 bases from V and 8 bases from J, with 16 bases between. Germline V CDR1 and CDR2: SNHLY, FYNNEI.